These 22 T cell receptor beta chains originate from one sample sequenced in a study of response to subunit inactivated influenza vaccine. TCRdb re-analysed the RT-PCR reads in MiXCR, keeping a single row per CDR3 protein. The sample yields about 570,000 distinct CDR3 sequences, around 11% seen once. The same sample was also studied in work on T cells expressing NK-cell markers. This second report adds: For TCR beta, cDNA was produced by 5'RACE template switching with UMIs.

The sequences come from PBMCs from blood, collected on the day of vaccination. The receptor set was obtained from a man aged 50 to 59 who received an inactivated influenza vaccine.

This clonotype was detected many times. This CDR3 is CASSLDVNEQFF. In nucleotides, the CDR3 is TGTGCCAGCAGCTTAGATGTCAATGAGCAGTTCTTC. V and J are TRBV7-3 and TRBJ2-1, with unresolved D. This CDR3 is 12 amino acids long. V lost 2 bases to trimming and J lost 6 bases, with 5 bases between them. Germline V lookup: CDR1 SGHTA, CDR2 FQGTGA.

This clonotype was found many times. The rearrangement uses TRBV6-1 and TRBJ2-1; TRBD2 matches 10 bases. The germline V gene encodes CDR1 MNHNS and CDR2 SASEGT. CDR3 length: 15 residues. V shed 6 bases and J 6 bases; nucleotides not matched to a gene: 8. CDR3 region: CASRNLAGGLNEQFF. The DNA of the CDR3 is TGTGCCAGCAGGAATTTAGCGGGAGGTCTCAATGAGCAGTTCTTC.

This clonotype was found a few times. The chain employs TRBV10-3 and TRBJ2-7; TRBD2 is a possible D gene (6 bases). CDR1 ENHRY and CDR2 SYGVKD come from the germline V gene. Trimming pared 4 bases from V and 3 bases from J, leaving 19 bases between. The CDR3 is made up of 16 amino acids. CDR3 DNA sequence: TGTGCCATCAGTGTAAAGGACGCCTGGGGGGACTACGAGCAGTACTTC. This translates into CAISVKDAWGDYEQYF.

The chain recombines TRBV6-5 with TRBJ1-5; 7 bases match TRBD1. With 2 bases clipped from V and 3 bases from J, the junction kept 10 bases outside the gene matches. The CDR3 extends over 17 amino acids. Per germline, CDR1 MNHEY and CDR2 SVGAGI. The CDR3 is CASSYVLRTGINQPQHF. CDR3 coding DNA: TGTGCCAGCAGTTACGTACTTCGGACAGGCATCAATCAGCCCCAGCATTTT.

This clonotype showed up just a few times. The V and J genes are TRBV2 and TRBJ1-2; tentatively, D is TRBD1 (5 bases). Trimming stripped 2 bases from V and 5 bases from J, with 12 bases between. The CDR3 covers 14 residues. Germline lookup yields CDR1 SNHLY and CDR2 FYNNEI. The CDR3 nucleotides are TGTGCCAGCAGTGAACAGGGTCGGCAATATGGCTACACCTTC. Amino acids: CASSEQGRQYGYTF.

This clonotype showed up many times. This sequence joins TRBV12-3 or TRBV12-4 and TRBJ2-3; D uncertain. V lost 6 bases to trimming and J lost 2 bases, with 6 bases between them. The CDR3 has 12 residues. The CDR3 loop reads CASSINTDTQYF. CDR3 nucleotides: TGTGCCAGCAGCATTAACACAGATACGCAGTATTTT.

The chain recombines TRBV6-2 or TRBV6-3 with TRBJ2-3; 11 bases are shared with TRBD2. V lost 4 bases and J lost 7; bases outside the gene matches: 10. The CDR3 has 16 residues. Germline V gives CDR1 MNHEY, CDR2 SVGEGT. Here the CDR3 reads CASSSLGLAALHTQYF. The DNA for the CDR3 is TGTGCCAGCAGTTCCCTGGGACTAGCGGCACTTCATACGCAGTATTTT.

This clonotype was observed many times. The V and J genes are TRBV29-1 and TRBJ2-7; a possible D gene is TRBD1 (5 bases). CDR3 length: 13 amino acids. Germline assignment: CDR1 SQVTM and CDR2 ANQGSEA. V dropped 3 bases and J dropped 5 bases, with 14 bases sitting between them. CDR3 in amino acids: CSVEAGWANEQYF. The CDR3 bases are TGCAGCGTTGAGGCAGGGTGGGCCAACGAGCAGTACTTC.

This clonotype was seen a handful of times. CDR3 region: CASSFSGEGNQPQHF. The CDR3 bases are TGTGCCAGCAGTTTTTCTGGGGAAGGCAATCAGCCCCAGCATTTT. This chain uses TRBV12-3 or TRBV12-4 with TRBJ1-5; D unresolved. V was trimmed by 3 bases and J by 2 bases, leaving 11 bases between them. This CDR3 spans 15 amino acids.

This clonotype was seen more than once but under ten times. The chain recombines TRBV10-3 with TRBJ2-2, with a possible D match to TRBD1 (5 bases). The germline CDR1 and CDR2 sequences are ENHRY and SYGVKD. V gave up 6 bases and J gave up 2 bases, with 19 bases separating them. The CDR3 is made up of 17 amino acids. The CDR3 is CAISFGQQELNTGELFF. CDR3 coding DNA: TGTGCCATCAGCTTTGGACAACAGGAGCTAAACACCGGGGAGCTGTTTTTT.

The sample holds a few counts of this clonotype. V is TRBV12-3 or TRBV12-4 and J is TRBJ1-2; tentatively, D is TRBD1 (6 bases). The V end lost 5 bases, the J end lost 8 bases, and 12 bases lay between the germline ends. The CDR3 spans 12 residues. CDR3 DNA: TGTGCCAGCAGTCCTGGGACACGGGGCTACACCTTC. Translation gives CASSPGTRGYTF.

This clonotype was picked up a small number of times. V and J are TRBV20-1 and TRBJ2-4; maybe TRBD2 (6 bases). V was clipped by 1 base and J by 4 bases, with 11 bases between them. Germline CDR1 DFQATT, CDR2 SNEGSKA (reference sequence). The CDR3 is 14 amino acids. As DNA, the CDR3 is TGCAGTGCTAGAGCTGGACTAACGAAAAACATTCAGTACTTC. It specifies CSARAGLTKNIQYF.

V gene TRBV25-1 combines with J gene TRBJ2-7; D is unclear. The CDR3 is 11 residues long. Germline V gene lookup returns CDR1 MGHDK and CDR2 SYGVNS. Trimming left V 6 bases short and J 7 bases short, with 10 bases between. CDR3 loop: CASRELGEQYF. CDR3 DNA sequence: TGTGCCAGCAGGGAGTTGGGAGAGCAGTACTTC.

This clonotype was counted between two and nine times. The V call is TRBV5-1, the J call TRBJ2-5; perhaps TRBD2 as D (5 bases). The CDR3 extends over 17 amino acids. Germline CDR1 and CDR2: SGHRS and YFSETQ. The V end was cut by 2 bases, the J end by 4 bases, with 21 bases between. The CDR3, as DNA: TGCGCCAGCAGCTTAAACTTTCCGGGATCCGTACCAGAGACCCAGTACTTC. Amino acid sequence: CASSLNFPGSVPETQYF.

This clonotype was detected a few times. The chain is built from TRBV7-8 and TRBJ2-1, with 14 bases identical to TRBD2. The CDR3 contains 16 residues. Germline trimming cut 5 bases from V and 3 bases from J; bases unmatched to any gene: 3. CDR1 is SGHVS and CDR2 is FQNEAQ in the germline V gene. The CDR3 DNA is TGTGCCAGCAGCCGGACTAGCGGGGGGAACTACAATGAGCAGTTCTTC. It translates to CASSRTSGGNYNEQFF.

This chain joins TRBV4-2 and TRBJ2-1; D not resolved. V was cut by 0 bases and J by 4 bases, with 13 bases left in between. Germline values: CDR1 LGHNA, CDR2 YNFKEQ. This CDR3 comprises 16 residues. The CDR3 DNA sequence: TGTGCCAGCAGCCAAGATTCGGCTCGACGATACAATGAGCAGTTCTTC. Protein sequence: CASSQDSARRYNEQFF.

The chain is built from TRBV2 and TRBJ1-4; D gene ambiguous. V dropped 11 bases and J dropped 0 bases, with 10 bases sitting between them. The germline gives CDR1 SNHLY, CDR2 FYNNEI. The CDR3 runs 13 residues. CDR3 sequence (DNA): TGTGCCGTAAGAAAGGCAACTAATGAAAAACTGTTTTTT. Translation: CAVRKATNEKLFF.

The chain uses TRBV4-2 and TRBJ2-5; the match to TRBD2 covers 8 bases. The V and J ends lost 3 bases and 4 bases, in that order; junction bases with no gene match: 4. The CDR3 sequence is 14 residues long. Germline loops: CDR1 LGHNA, CDR2 YNFKEQ. CDR3 in DNA: TGTGCCAGCAGCCAGTTAAGCGGGGGAGAGACCCAGTACTTC. Translated, it gives CASSQLSGGETQYF.

This clonotype turned up a few times. J is TRBJ2-7 and V is TRBV28; TRBD1 aligns across 12 bases. Germline CDR1 and CDR2: MDHEN and SYDVKM. The ends lost 7 bases at V and 5 bases at J; junction bases unmatched: 6. This CDR3 has 14 residues. The CDR3 DNA reads as TGTGCCAGCATCGGGGGACAGGGGGCCAACGAGCAGTACTTC. Its translation is CASIGGQGANEQYF.

The rearrangement joins TRBV27 to TRBJ2-5; D possibly corresponds to TRBD1 (5 bases). The V gene lost 8 bases and the J gene lost 2 bases, with 12 bases spanning the gap. The CDR3 contains 13 residues. The germline CDR1 and CDR2 sequences are MNHEY and SMNVEV (reference sequence). The CDR3 here is CASSGRVQETQYF. In DNA, the CDR3 is TGTGCCAGCTCGGGCAGGGTACAAGAGACCCAGTACTTC.

The chain carries TRBV5-5 and TRBJ2-7; tentative D call: TRBD1 (5 bases). The CDR3 is 15 residues long. Germline loops: CDR1 SGHKS, CDR2 YYEKEE (reference sequence). V shed 4 bases and J shed 2 bases, with 16 bases lying between them. CDR3 loop: CASSPTWTNTYEQYF. CDR3 in DNA: TGTGCCAGCAGCCCGACATGGACAAATACCTACGAGCAGTACTTC.

This sequence joins TRBV12-3 or TRBV12-4 and TRBJ1-4; D possibly corresponds to TRBD1 (5 bases). The CDR3 is made up of 13 amino acids. Trimming pared 8 bases from V and 8 bases from J, leaving 15 bases between. As DNA, the CDR3 is TGTGCCAGCGCCGGGGCCGGTCGCGAAAAACTGTTTTTT. Amino acid sequence: CASAGAGREKLFF.